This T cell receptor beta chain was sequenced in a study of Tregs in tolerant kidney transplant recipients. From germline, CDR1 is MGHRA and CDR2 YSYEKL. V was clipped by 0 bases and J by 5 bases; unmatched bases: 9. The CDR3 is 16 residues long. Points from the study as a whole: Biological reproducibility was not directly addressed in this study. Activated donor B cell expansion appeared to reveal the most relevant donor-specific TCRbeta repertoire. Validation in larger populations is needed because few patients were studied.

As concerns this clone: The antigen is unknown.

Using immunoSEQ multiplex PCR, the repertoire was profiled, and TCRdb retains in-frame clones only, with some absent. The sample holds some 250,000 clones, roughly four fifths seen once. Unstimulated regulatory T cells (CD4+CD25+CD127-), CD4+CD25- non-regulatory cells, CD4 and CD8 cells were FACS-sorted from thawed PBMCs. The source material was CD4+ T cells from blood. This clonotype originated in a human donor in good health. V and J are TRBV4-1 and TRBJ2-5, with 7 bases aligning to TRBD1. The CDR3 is CASSQDPSGGRETQYF. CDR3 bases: TGCGCCAGCAGCCAAGATCCCTCAGGGGGTCGGGAGACCCAGTACTTC.